This TCR beta chain was profiled in a study of vaccination and CD4 T cells after COVID-19. The wider study: The authors used overlapping spike peptides from SARS-CoV-2, HCoV-NL63, HCoV-OC43 and HCoV-229E to stimulate cells.

The treatment is: approximately 9-day PBMC culture with coronavirus spike peptide pools or control peptides (ViraFEST assay). ViraFEST enlarged antigen-specific T cell populations with peptide pools and afterwards sequenced TCRs. Negative selection enriched CD4+ T cells from cultures at roughly 11 days. As regards this clonotype: Its antigen is not identified.

The Oncomine TCR Beta short-read assay sequenced DNA from cultured CD4+ T cells. TCRdb independently ran MiXCR on the PCR reads; one entry per CDR3 protein. The sample gives about 14,000 distinct CDR3 sequences, around 53% of which show up once; 7.8% is in the top ten. The CDR3 spans 17 residues. Germline assignment: CDR1 MDHEN and CDR2 SYDVKM. V lost 2 bases and J lost 0, with 16 bases in between. The chain uses TRBV28 and TRBJ1-1; D may be TRBD1 (6 bases). The sequenced material came from CD4+ T cells from blood, cultured in vitro. The sequence was collected from a human donor who had recovered from COVID-19. The DNA of the CDR3 is TGTGCCAGCAGTTTAGCTGGACAGAGGAAATTGAACACTGAAGCTTTCTTT. Amino acids: CASSLAGQRKLNTEAFF.